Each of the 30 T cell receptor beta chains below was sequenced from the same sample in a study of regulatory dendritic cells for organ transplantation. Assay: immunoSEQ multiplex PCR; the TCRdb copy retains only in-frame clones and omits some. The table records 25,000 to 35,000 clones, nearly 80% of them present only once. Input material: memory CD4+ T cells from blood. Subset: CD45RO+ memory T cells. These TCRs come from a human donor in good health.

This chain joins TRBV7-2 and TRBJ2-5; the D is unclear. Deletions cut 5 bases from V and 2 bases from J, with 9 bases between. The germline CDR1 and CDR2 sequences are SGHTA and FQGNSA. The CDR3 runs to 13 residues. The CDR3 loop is CASSLSPQETQYF. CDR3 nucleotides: TGTGCCAGCAGCCTCAGCCCGCAAGAGACCCAGTACTTC.

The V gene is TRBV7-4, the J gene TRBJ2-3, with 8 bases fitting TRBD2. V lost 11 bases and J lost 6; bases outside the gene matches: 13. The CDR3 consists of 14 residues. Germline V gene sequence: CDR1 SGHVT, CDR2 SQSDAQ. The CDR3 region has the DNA TGTGCCCGCTTCTGGGGACTAGTCGACGATACGCAGTATTTT. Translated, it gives CARFWGLVDDTQYF.

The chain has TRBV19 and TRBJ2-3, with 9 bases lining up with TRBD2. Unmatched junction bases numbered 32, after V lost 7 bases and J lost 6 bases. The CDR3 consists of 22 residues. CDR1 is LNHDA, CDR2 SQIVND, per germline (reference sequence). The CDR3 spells CASTFEQGRGRTSVGGGDTQYF. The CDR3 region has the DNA TGTGCCAGTACCTTCGAACAGGGGAGGGGAAGGACTAGCGTCGGTGGGGGTGATACGCAGTATTTT.

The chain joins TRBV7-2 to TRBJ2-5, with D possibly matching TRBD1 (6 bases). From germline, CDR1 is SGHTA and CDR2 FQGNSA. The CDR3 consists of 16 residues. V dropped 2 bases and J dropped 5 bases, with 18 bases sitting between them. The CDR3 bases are TGTGCCAGCAGCTTAATTTTGGGGGCGGGTGAGGAGACCCAGTACTTC. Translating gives CASSLILGAGEETQYF.

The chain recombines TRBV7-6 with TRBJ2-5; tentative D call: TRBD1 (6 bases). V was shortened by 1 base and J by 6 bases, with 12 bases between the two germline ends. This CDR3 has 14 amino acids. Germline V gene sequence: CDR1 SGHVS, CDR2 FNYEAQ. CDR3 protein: CASSLVAGAKTQYF. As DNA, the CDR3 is TGTGCCAGCAGCTTAGTTGCAGGGGCTAAGACCCAGTACTTC.

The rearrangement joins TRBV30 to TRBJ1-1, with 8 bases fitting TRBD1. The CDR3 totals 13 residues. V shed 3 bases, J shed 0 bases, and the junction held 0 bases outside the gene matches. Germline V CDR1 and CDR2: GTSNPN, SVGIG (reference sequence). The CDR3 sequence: CAWRGQVNTEAFF. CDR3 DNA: TGTGCCTGGAGGGGACAGGTGAACACTGAAGCTTTCTTT.

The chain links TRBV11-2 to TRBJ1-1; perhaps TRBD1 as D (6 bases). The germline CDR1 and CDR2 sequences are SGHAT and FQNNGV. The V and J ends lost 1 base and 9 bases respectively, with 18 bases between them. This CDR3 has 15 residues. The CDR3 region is CASSLGTAYTLKAFF. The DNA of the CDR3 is TGTGCCAGCAGCTTAGGGACAGCTTATACACTGAAAGCTTTCTTT.

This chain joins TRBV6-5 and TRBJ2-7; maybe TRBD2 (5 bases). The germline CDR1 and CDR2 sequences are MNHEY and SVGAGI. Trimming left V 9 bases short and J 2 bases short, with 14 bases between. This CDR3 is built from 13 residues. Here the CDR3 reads CASTPTGAYEQYF. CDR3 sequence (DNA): TGTGCCAGTACACCCACCGGGGCCTACGAGCAGTACTTC.

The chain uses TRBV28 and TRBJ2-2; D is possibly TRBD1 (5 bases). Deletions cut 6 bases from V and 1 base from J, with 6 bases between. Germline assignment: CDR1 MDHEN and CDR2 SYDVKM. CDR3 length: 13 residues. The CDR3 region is CASRTVNTGELFF. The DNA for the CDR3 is TGTGCCAGCAGGACAGTGAACACCGGGGAGCTGTTTTTT.

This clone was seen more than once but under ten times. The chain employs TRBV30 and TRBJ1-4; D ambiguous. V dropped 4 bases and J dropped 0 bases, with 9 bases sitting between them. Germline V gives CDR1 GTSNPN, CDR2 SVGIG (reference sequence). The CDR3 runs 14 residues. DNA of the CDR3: TGTGCCTGGAATGGCGGGGCAACTAATGAAAAACTGTTTTTT. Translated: CAWNGGATNEKLFF.

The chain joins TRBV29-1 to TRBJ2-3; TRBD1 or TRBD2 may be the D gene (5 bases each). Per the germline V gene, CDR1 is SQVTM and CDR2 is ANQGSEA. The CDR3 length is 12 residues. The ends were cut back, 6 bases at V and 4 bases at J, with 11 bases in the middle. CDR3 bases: TGCAGCGTGGGGCGGCGGGCAGATACGCAGTATTTT. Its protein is CSVGRRADTQYF.

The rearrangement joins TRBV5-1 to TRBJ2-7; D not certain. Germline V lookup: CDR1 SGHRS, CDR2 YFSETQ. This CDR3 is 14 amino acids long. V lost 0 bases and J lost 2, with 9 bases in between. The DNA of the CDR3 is TGCGCCAGCAGCTTGGTAGTACAGCCCTACGAGCAGTACTTC. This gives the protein CASSLVVQPYEQYF.

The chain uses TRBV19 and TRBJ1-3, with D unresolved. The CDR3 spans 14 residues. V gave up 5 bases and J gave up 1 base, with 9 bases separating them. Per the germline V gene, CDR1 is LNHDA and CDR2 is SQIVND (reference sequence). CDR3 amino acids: CASSPDYSGNTIYF. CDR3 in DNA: TGTGCCAGTAGTCCCGACTATTCTGGAAACACCATATATTTT.

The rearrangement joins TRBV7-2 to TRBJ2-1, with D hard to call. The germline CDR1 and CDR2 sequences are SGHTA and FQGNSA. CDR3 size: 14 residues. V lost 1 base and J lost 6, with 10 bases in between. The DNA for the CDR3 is TGTGCCAGCAGCTTAGTCCACGCGTCCAATGAGCAGTTCTTC. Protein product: CASSLVHASNEQFF.

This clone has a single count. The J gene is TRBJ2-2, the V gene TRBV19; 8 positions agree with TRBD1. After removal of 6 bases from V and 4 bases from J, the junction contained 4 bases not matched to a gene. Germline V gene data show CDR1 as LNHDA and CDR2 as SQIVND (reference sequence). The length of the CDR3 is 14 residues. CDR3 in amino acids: CASRTGQATGELFF. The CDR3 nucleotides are TGTGCCAGTAGGACGGGACAGGCCACCGGGGAGCTGTTTTTT.

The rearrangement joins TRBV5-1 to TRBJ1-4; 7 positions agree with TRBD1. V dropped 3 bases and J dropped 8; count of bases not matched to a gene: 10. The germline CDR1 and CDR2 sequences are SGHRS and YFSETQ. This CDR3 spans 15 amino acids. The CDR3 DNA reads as TGCGCCAGCAGCTCCCCCGACGCAGGGGGAGAAAAACTGTTTTTT. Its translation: CASSSPDAGGEKLFF.

CDR3: CASSQVGGRVTEAFF. In DNA form, the CDR3 reads TGCGCCAGCAGCCAAGTGGGGGGGAGGGTCACTGAAGCTTTCTTT. V gene TRBV4-3 combines with J gene TRBJ1-1; possibly TRBD1 for D (5 bases). Germline V CDR1 and CDR2: LGHNA, YSLEER. This CDR3 has 15 amino acids. Trimming pared 1 base from V and 4 bases from J, leaving 13 bases between.

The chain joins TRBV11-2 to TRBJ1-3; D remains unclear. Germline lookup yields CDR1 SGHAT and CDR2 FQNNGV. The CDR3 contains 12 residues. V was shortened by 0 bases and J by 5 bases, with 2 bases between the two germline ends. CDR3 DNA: TGTGCCAGCAGCTTAGATCGAAACACCATATATTTT. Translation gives CASSLDRNTIYF.

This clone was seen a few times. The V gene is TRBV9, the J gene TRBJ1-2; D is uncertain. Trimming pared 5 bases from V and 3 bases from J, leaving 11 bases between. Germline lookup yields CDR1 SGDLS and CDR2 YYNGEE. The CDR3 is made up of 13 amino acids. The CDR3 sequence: CASSETTDYGYTF. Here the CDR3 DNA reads TGTGCCAGCAGTGAAACCACCGACTATGGCTACACCTTC.

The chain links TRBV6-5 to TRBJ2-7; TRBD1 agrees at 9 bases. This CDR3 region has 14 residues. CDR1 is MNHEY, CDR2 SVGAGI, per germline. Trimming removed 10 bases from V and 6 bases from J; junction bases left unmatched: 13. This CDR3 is CATRGTGFNGEQYF. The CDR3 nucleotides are TGTGCCACCAGGGGGACAGGGTTTAATGGCGAGCAGTACTTC.

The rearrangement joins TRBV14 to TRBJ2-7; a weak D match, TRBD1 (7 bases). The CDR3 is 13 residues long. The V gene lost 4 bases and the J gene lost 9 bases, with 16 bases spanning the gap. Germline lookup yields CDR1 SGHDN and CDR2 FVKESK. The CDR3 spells CASSRERQGGQYF. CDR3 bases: TGTGCCAGCAGCCGGGAGAGACAGGGAGGGCAGTACTTC.

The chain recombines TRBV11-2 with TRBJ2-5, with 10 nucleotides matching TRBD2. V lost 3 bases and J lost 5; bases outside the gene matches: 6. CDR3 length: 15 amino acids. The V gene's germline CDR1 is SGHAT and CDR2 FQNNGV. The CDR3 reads CASSFDGTSDETQYF. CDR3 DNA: TGTGCCAGCAGCTTTGATGGGACTAGCGACGAGACCCAGTACTTC.

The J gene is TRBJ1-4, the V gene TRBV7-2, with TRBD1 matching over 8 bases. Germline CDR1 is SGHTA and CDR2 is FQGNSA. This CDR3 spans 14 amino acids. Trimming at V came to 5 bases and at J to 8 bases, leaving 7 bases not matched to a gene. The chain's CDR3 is CASSPDRGGEKLFF. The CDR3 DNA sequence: TGTGCCAGCAGCCCCGACAGGGGCGGGGAAAAACTGTTTTTT.

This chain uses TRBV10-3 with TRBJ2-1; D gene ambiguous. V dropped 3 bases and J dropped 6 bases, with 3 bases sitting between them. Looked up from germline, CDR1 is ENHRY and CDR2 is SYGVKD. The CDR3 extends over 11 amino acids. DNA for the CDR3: TGTGCCATCAGTGACCTCAATGAGCAGTTCTTC. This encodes CAISDLNEQFF.

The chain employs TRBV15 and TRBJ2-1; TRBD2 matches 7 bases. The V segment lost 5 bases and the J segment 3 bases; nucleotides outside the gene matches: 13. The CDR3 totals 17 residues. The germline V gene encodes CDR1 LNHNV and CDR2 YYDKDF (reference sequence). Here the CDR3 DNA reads TGTGCCACCAGCGGTATTTTAGCGGGTTTAGGCTACAATGAGCAGTTCTTC. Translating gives CATSGILAGLGYNEQFF.

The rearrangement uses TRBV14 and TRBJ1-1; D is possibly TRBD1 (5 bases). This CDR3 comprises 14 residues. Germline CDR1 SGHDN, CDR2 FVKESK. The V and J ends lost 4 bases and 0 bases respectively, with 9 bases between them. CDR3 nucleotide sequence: TGTGCCAGCAGCCCCCCAGGGATGAACACTGAAGCTTTCTTT. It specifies CASSPPGMNTEAFF. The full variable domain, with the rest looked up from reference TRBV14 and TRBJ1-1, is EAGVTQFPSHSVIEKGQTVTLRCDPISGHDNLYWYRRVMGKEIKFLLHFVKESKQDESGMPNNRFLAERTGGTYSTLKVQPAELEDSGVYFCASSPPGMNTEAFFGQGTRLTVV.

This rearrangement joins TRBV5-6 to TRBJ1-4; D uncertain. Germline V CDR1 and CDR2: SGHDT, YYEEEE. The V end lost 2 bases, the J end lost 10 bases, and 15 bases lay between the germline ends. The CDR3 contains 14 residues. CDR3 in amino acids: CASSFGQRSGKLFF. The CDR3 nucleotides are TGTGCCAGCAGCTTCGGGCAAAGGTCTGGAAAACTGTTTTTT.

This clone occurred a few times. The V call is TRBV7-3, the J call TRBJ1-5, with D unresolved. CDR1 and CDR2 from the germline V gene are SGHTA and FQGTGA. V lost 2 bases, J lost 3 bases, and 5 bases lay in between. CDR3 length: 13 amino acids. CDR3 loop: CASSLGPNQPQHF. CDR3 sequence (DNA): TGTGCCAGCAGCTTAGGGCCCAATCAGCCCCAGCATTTT.

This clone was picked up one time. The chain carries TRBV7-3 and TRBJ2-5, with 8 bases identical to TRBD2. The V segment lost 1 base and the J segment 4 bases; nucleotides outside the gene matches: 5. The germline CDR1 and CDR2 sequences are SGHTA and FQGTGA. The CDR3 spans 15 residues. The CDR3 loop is CASSLSGTSRETQYF. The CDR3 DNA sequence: TGTGCCAGCAGCTTAAGTGGGACTAGTAGAGAGACCCAGTACTTC.

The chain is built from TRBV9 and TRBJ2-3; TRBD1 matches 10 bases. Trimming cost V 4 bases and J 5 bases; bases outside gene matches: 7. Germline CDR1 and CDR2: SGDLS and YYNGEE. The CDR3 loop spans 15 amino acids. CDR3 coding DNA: TGTGCCAGCAGCCCGGGACAGGGGTCGCAAGATACGCAGTATTTT. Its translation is CASSPGQGSQDTQYF.